This TCR beta chain was recovered during a study of CD8+CD57+ T cells in acquired aplastic anemia. The overall study: Mean DNA quantity obtained from sorted CD4+ and CD8+ cells was about 3.2 ug.

Only patients with CD8+CD57+ cell expansion on flow cytometry were chosen for sequencing. General study findings and limits: Over 25 CD8+ CDR3 sequences occurred in both the patients and the controls.

Germline assignment: CDR1 SSHAT and CDR2 FNYEAQ (reference sequence). V was pared by 4 bases and J by 2 bases, with 14 bases between. CDR3 length equals 15 residues. With respect to this clonotype: Its target is unknown.

TCR beta VDJ and CDR3 profiling used genomic DNA as template. From the reads, TCRdb called clonotypes with MiXCR, one entry per CDR3 protein. Of some 180,000 distinct CDR3 sequences in the sample, roughly 65% were seen once. This clonotype was sampled from a human donor with aplastic anemia. Specimen: sorted CD4+, CD8+, or CD8+CD57+ T cells (not recorded which) from PBMCs. The V and J genes are TRBV7-7 and TRBJ2-5; D possibly corresponds to TRBD1 (5 bases). The DNA of the CDR3 is TGTGCCAGCAGCTCCGGCAGGGTATGGCAAGAGACCCAGTACTTC. Translated: CASSSGRVWQETQYF. Full variable domain (outside the CDR3, taken from reference TRBV7-7 and TRBJ2-5): GAGVSQSPRYKVTKRGQDVTLRCDPISSHATLYWYQQALGQGPEFLTYFNYEAQPDKSGLPSDRFSAERPEGSISTLTIQRTEQRDSAMYRCASSSGRVWQETQYFGPGTRLLVL.